Listed below are T cell receptor beta chains from one sample, sequenced in a study of T cell responses to AZD1222 COVID-19 vaccine. Libraries were prepared by immunoSEQ multiplex PCR; TCRdb keeps only in-frame clonotypes and omits some of them. This table has 100,000 to 150,000 clones, roughly 88% appearing once. Sequencing used peripheral blood, obtained on day 0 of MenACWY control vaccination. The receptors were sampled from an adult in good health. CDR3s include the opening cysteine and the closing phenylalanine or tryptophan. A D gene is named only where the DNA matches it firmly. Clone size is stated in some rows and not others, as once, few, many or a class when expanded.

j_call	d_call	cdr3_length	clone_size	v_call	cdr3_nt	cdr3_aa
TRBJ2-3	TRBD2	16	.	TRBV14	TGTGCCAGCAGCCAACTAGCGGGGGGACGCACAGATACGCAGTATTTT	CASSQLAGGRTDTQYF
TRBJ2-7	TRBD2	17	.	TRBV28	TGTGCCAGCAGTTTGCAATTGGCTCAGCGGGAGGTCTACGAGCAGTACTTC	CASSLQLAQREVYEQYF
TRBJ1-2	.	14	.	TRBV7-9	TGTGCCAGCAGCTTAGTAGCGACAGCCTATGGCTACACCTTC	CASSLVATAYGYTF
TRBJ1-2	TRBD1	13	once	TRBV5-8	TGTGCCACCCAGGACAGGGTCGACTATGGCTACACCTTC	CATQDRVDYGYTF
TRBJ2-5	.	11	.	TRBV3-1/TRBV3-2	TGTGCCAGCAGCCACTTACAGACCCAGTACTTC	CASSHLQTQYF
TRBJ1-4	TRBD1	15	.	TRBV2	TGTGCCAGCAGTGCTGACAGGGGGTGGAATGAAAAACTGTTTTTT	CASSADRGWNEKLFF
TRBJ2-1	.	15	.	TRBV25-1	TGTGCCAGCAGTGCCTCAGGGGGGGCGGGCAATGAGCAGTTCTTC	CASSASGGAGNEQFF
TRBJ2-3	.	19	.	TRBV21-1	TGTGCCAGCAGCTACCAGGACTTCCCCGCGTCGGATAGCACAGATACGCAGTATTTT	CASSYQDFPASDSTDTQYF
TRBJ2-5	TRBD1	14	.	TRBV28	TGTGCCAGCAGGGGGGACAGCTCTCGAGAGACCCAGTACTTC	CASRGDSSRETQYF
TRBJ2-7	.	12	.	TRBV10-3	TGTGCCACTAACACTGTACCCTACGAGCAGTACTTC	CATNTVPYEQYF
TRBJ2-3	.	12	.	TRBV7-9	TGTGCCAGCAGCCCAGAGACAGATACGCAGTATTTT	CASSPETDTQYF
TRBJ1-3	.	12	.	TRBV12-3/TRBV12-4	TGTGCCAGCAGGACACCTGGAAACACCATATATTTT	CASRTPGNTIYF
TRBJ1-4	.	13	.	TRBV18	TGTGCCAGCTCACCACGGCAGGCGGAAAAACTGTTTTTT	CASSPRQAEKLFF
TRBJ1-1	.	14	.	TRBV3-1/TRBV3-2	TGTGCCAGCAGCCGAGGGGTGGGATTCACTGAAGCTTTCTTT	CASSRGVGFTEAFF
TRBJ1-2	TRBD1	14	.	TRBV29-1	TGCAGCGTTGTTTTTGGGACAGCTAACTATGGCTACACCTTC	CSVVFGTANYGYTF
TRBJ2-2	.	14	.	TRBV4-2	TGTGCCAGCAGCCAAGCCACGGTGGCCGGGGAGCTGTTTTTT	CASSQATVAGELFF
TRBJ2-3	TRBD2	18	.	TRBV5-8	TGTGCCAGCAGCCCCTGGATAGCGGGAGTTCCAAGCACAGATACGCAGTATTTT	CASSPWIAGVPSTDTQYF
TRBJ1-2	.	13	.	TRBV2	TGTGCCAGCAGTTCGGGCCCGATTTATGGCTACACCTTC	CASSSGPIYGYTF
TRBJ1-6	.	12	.	TRBV6-5	TGTGCCAGCAGAAAAAGTAATTCACCCCTCCACTTT	CASRKSNSPLHF
TRBJ2-4	.	17	.	TRBV5-1	TGCGCCAGCAGCTTGGCAGGGGCACTTCTAGCCAAAAACATTCAGTACTTC	CASSLAGALLAKNIQYF
TRBJ1-5	.	16	.	TRBV28	TGTGCCAGCAGTTTATACAGGACCCAGGGAGTGAGGCCCCAGCATTTT	CASSLYRTQGVRPQHF
TRBJ2-3	.	15	.	TRBV6-4	TGTGCCAGCAGTGAAGGTGGGAGTGCGGCAGATACGCAGTATTTT	CASSEGGSAADTQYF
TRBJ1-5	.	13	few	TRBV3-1/TRBV3-2	TGTGCCAGCAGCCAAGATCCTAATCAGCCCCAGCATTTT	CASSQDPNQPQHF
TRBJ2-2	.	12	.	TRBV5-4	TGTGCCAGCAGCCGTCAGGGAGGGGAGCTGTTTTTT	CASSRQGGELFF
TRBJ2-7	TRBD1	15	.	TRBV24-1	TGTGCCACCAGTGACCGGAGGACAGGGGGCAACGAGCAGTACTTC	CATSDRRTGGNEQYF
TRBJ2-1	.	13	.	TRBV19	TGTGCCAGTAGTATAGATACATACAATGAGCAGTTCTTC	CASSIDTYNEQFF
TRBJ2-5	.	13	.	TRBV12-3/TRBV12-4	TGTGCCAGCAACTTCCGCGGCCAAGAGACCCAGTACTTC	CASNFRGQETQYF
TRBJ2-7	.	15	few	TRBV27	TGTGCCAGCAGTTTCGCAGGGCTTAGCTCCTACGAGCAGTACTTC	CASSFAGLSSYEQYF
TRBJ1-1	TRBD1	16	.	TRBV2	TGTGCCAGCAGTGGAGACAGGGGTCCAAGGGGCACTGAAGCTTTCTTT	CASSGDRGPRGTEAFF
TRBJ2-1	.	15	.	TRBV15	TGTGCCACCAGCAGAGATTGGCAGAGTCGGAATGAGCAGTTCTTC	CATSRDWQSRNEQFF
TRBJ1-3	TRBD1	14	once	TRBV7-2	TGTGCCAGCAGCCCAGGGGGATCTGGAAACACCATATATTTT	CASSPGGSGNTIYF
TRBJ2-7	.	13	.	TRBV11-2	TGTGCCAGCAGCGGGGGACTGCGGAACGAGCAGTACTTC	CASSGGLRNEQYF
TRBJ2-4	.	12	.	TRBV19	TGTGCCACTACTGACGGGACGGACATTCAGTACTTC	CATTDGTDIQYF
TRBJ2-2	TRBD1	18	once	TRBV7-9	TGTGCCAGCAGCCATACGCCCGGACAGGGTGCGAACACCGGGGAGCTGTTTTTT	CASSHTPGQGANTGELFF
TRBJ2-7	TRBD2	13	.	TRBV3-1/TRBV3-2	TGTGCCAGCGGGGCTAGCGGGAGTTACGAGCAGTACTTC	CASGASGSYEQYF
TRBJ1-2	.	13	.	TRBV19	TGTGCCAGTAGTATCTCACAGGCTTATGGCTACACCTTC	CASSISQAYGYTF
TRBJ2-2	TRBD1	16	.	TRBV9	TGTGCCAGCAGCTTACAGGGGTCGGCGAACACCGGGGAGCTGTTTTTT	CASSLQGSANTGELFF
TRBJ2-5	TRBD2	16	.	TRBV20-1	TGCAGTGCTAGTTCCCCGAGCGGGAGGAGCCAAGAGACCCAGTACTTC	CSASSPSGRSQETQYF
TRBJ2-3	TRBD2	15	.	TRBV28	TGTGCCAGCAGTCCTAGCGGGAGTAGCACAGATACGCAGTATTTT	CASSPSGSSTDTQYF
TRBJ2-3	.	14	.	TRBV5-1	TGCGCCAGCAGCACAGGGAAGCCCACAGATACGCAGTATTTT	CASSTGKPTDTQYF
TRBJ2-3	TRBD1	13	.	TRBV5-1	TGCGCCAGCAGCTCCGGGACAGGAGATACGCAGTATTTT	CASSSGTGDTQYF
TRBJ2-7	.	14	once	TRBV6-6	TGTGCCAGCAGCTTACAGGGGGGGACCGACGAGCAGTACTTC	CASSLQGGTDEQYF
TRBJ2-5	.	13	.	TRBV6-5	TGTGCCAGCCAGACCCTATACCAAGAGACCCAGTACTTC	CASQTLYQETQYF
TRBJ1-2	.	16	.	TRBV7-9	TGTGCCAGCAGCACATACACCTGGACAGAAACCTATGGCTACACCTTC	CASSTYTWTETYGYTF
TRBJ2-1	.	12	.	TRBV7-9	TGTGCCAGCAGCTCGAGCGGCCATGAGCAGTTCTTC	CASSSSGHEQFF
TRBJ2-3	TRBD1	16	.	TRBV11-1	TGTGCCAGCAGCTTAGCGGATGACAGGGGCACAGATACGCAGTATTTT	CASSLADDRGTDTQYF
TRBJ2-3	TRBD2	15	.	TRBV11-2	TGTGCCAGCAGCCCCAGCGGGGCTCGCACAGATACGCAGTATTTT	CASSPSGARTDTQYF
TRBJ2-1	TRBD2	15	.	TRBV7-3	TGTGCCAGCAGCTTAATGTCTAGCGGGCACAATGAGCAGTTCTTC	CASSLMSSGHNEQFF
TRBJ1-6	.	14	.	TRBV19	TGTGCCAGTAGGCGGACAACCTATAATTCACCCCTCCACTTT	CASRRTTYNSPLHF
TRBJ1-1	.	13	.	TRBV11-3	TGTGCCAGCAGCGCGTCTAGGGACATTGAAGCTTTCTTT	CASSASRDIEAFF
TRBJ2-1	.	17	.	TRBV6-2/TRBV6-3	TGTGCCAGCAGTTACTCTCGCGGACAAAACTCCTACAATGAGCAGTTCTTC	CASSYSRGQNSYNEQFF
TRBJ1-5	.	13	.	TRBV2	TGTGCCAGCAGTGACTCAGGGAGTCAGCCCCAGCATTTT	CASSDSGSQPQHF
TRBJ2-1	TRBD2	14	.	TRBV3-1/TRBV3-2	TGTGCCAGCAGCCAACTAGCGGGAGATCGTGAGCAGTTCTTC	CASSQLAGDREQFF